This T cell receptor beta chain was retrieved from a study of blood T cells in healthy people across ages. Study-level background: Researchers report that template switching captured about one barcoded beta molecule per two T cells. Overall study findings and caveats: Greater diversity and more naive CD4+ cells were seen in long-lived donors than in aged donors. Conclusively comparing naive with antigen-experienced cells was impossible with unsorted PBMCs.

Through a sample-barcoded 5' primer and a J-beta primer mix, a second PCR was run for 7 to 11 cycles. Through a template-switch adaptor with 12 random nucleotides, each cDNA molecule received a tag. TCRdb itself ran the 5' RACE reads through MiXCR, one entry per CDR3 protein. This sample has 1.5 million to 2 million distinct CDR3 sequences, with just under 50% found just once. This clonotype was seen only a few times. Its antigen remains unknown. This receptor was obtained from a woman aged 35 to 49 in good health. Sequenced: blood.

The chain's CDR3 is CSGPGQTKNIQYF. The CDR3 DNA reads TGCAGTGGGCCGGGACAGACCAAAAACATTCAGTACTTC. This chain uses TRBV20-1 with TRBJ2-4; TRBD1 aligns across 7 bases. V shed 7 bases and J 2 bases; nucleotides not matched to a gene: 5. CDR1 DFQATT and CDR2 SNEGSKA come from the germline V gene (reference sequence). This CDR3 contains 13 residues.